The following is a T cell receptor beta chain sequence with its context. V was trimmed by 2 bases and J by 0 bases, leaving 14 bases between them. The CDR3 length is 18 residues. From germline, CDR1 is ENHRY and CDR2 SYGVKD. In the original workflow: From reference gene primer amplification, estimates of nucleated cell counts were derived. Clones were read by immunoSEQ multiplex PCR, and TCRdb kept only the in-frame ones, dropping some. V and J calls and clone size are as listed in that table; D and trimming were resolved from the DNA. The sample has 300,000 to 450,000 clones; around 90% are singletons. The entry originates in a study of blood T cell repertoires in COVID-19. The overall study: Specimens from acute and convalescent COVID-19 originated in the United States, Italy and Spain. PBMCs, B-cell-depleted T cells, or T cells provided the cDNA or gDNA that made up the material.

V gene TRBV10-3 combines with J gene TRBJ2-6; D unresolved. The sequence came from a human donor in a cohort sampled during active COVID-19. The sequencing input was peripheral blood. The DNA of the CDR3 is TGTGCCATCAGTGAGGATGTGGGCAGTTTCTCTGGGGCCAACGTCCTGACTTTC. Translated: CAISEDVGSFSGANVLTF.